This TCR beta chain was captured by sequencing in a study of early T cells in non-severe SARS-CoV-2 infection. The ends were cut back, 10 bases at V and 2 bases at J, with 18 bases in the middle. CDR1 and CDR2 from the germline V gene are LGHNA and YNFKEQ. The CDR3 has 14 amino acids. Turning to this clonotype: Its antigen is not known.

Whole-study results and caveats: VDJdb-based annotation leaned toward anti-spike CD8 responses and missed private and CD4 specificities.

The TCR library protocol was used to attach unique molecular identifiers. These identifiers were attached to individual cDNA molecules. MiXCR, applied by TCRdb to the 5' RACE reads, yields one record per CDR3 protein. Here the sample spans about 55,000 distinct CDR3 sequences, under 8.5% being singletons. The clonotype comes from an adult who was a healthcare worker with PCR-confirmed SARS-CoV-2 infection or an uninfected control (not recorded which). Sample: whole blood, taken at baseline. The chain carries TRBV4-2 and TRBJ2-7, with D possibly called TRBD1 or TRBD2 (6 bases each). This CDR3 reads CANRLEGVTYEQYF. Written as DNA, the CDR3 is TGTGCCAACCGATTGGAGGGGGTGACCTACGAGCAGTACTTC.